The T cell receptor beta chain under discussion was sequenced for a study of blood T cell repertoires in COVID-19. Overall study: Samples representing acute and convalescent COVID-19 were sourced from the United States, Italy and Spain. The analysed material was cDNA or gDNA that came from T cells, B-cell-depleted T cells, or PBMCs.

The CDR3 spans 16 residues. The V gene's germline CDR1 is MNHEY and CDR2 SVGAGI. Trimming took 2 bases from V and 4 from J, leaving 17 bases between them. Per the authors' pipeline: Amplified reference gene primers provided the basis for estimating nucleated cell counts. Profiled with immunoSEQ multiplex PCR; TCRdb holds only in-frame clones, not every one. That table furnishes V, J and clone size, whereas the DNA furnished D and trimming. The data hold approximately 70,000 clones, with 85% to 90% observed a single time. This clonotype was obtained from a human donor in a cohort sampled during active COVID-19. Sequencing was performed on peripheral blood. The chain links TRBV6-5 to TRBJ1-1; no reliable D call. Here the CDR3 reads CASSYESYKRGTEAFF. CDR3 DNA: TGTGCCAGCAGTTACGAGTCATATAAACGGGGCACTGAAGCTTTCTTT.